The sequence of this T cell receptor (beta chain) was determined in a study of response to subunit inactivated influenza vaccine. Broader study findings: Authors suggested few new T cells are recruited by each seasonal influenza vaccination.

A note on this clonotype: Its specificity is unknown. The junction departs from germline at one end; a sequencing error may be responsible.

Via MiXCR, TCRdb re-called the RT-PCR reads, giving one row per CDR3 protein. The sample records about 300,000 distinct CDR3 sequences, just over 20% being singletons. The CDR3 length is 13 residues. Sequenced material: PBMCs from blood, taken less than 22 months after vaccination. The receptor was isolated from a man between 50 and 70 years old who received an inactivated influenza vaccine. The V and J genes are TRBV12-3 or TRBV12-4 and TRBJ1-5; D gene uncertain. CDR3: CASSLNSNQAQHF. The CDR3 nucleotides read TGTGCCAGCAGTTTGAATAGCAATCAGGCCCAGCATTTT.